A selection of T cell receptor beta chains follows, all from one sample in a study of identifying expanded T cells in peripheral blood. Data came from immunoSEQ multiplex PCR; TCRdb stores just in-frame clones and leaves some out. This table holds 75,000 to 95,000 clones, about 89% found once. The specimen sequenced was blood. Receptor source: a person between 18 and 70 years old in good health. The CDR3 runs from the conserved cysteine through the conserved F or W. Fields, in order: CDR3 DNA, CDR3 protein, clone size, V gene, J gene, D gene. The D gene is left open where the match is weak. Clone size is given for some rows only: seen once, a few or many times, or a class if the clone is expanded.

CDR3nt: TGTGCCACCAGCAAGGGCCTCTCTGGAAACACCATATATTTT; CDR3aa: CATSKGLSGNTIYF; abundance: .; v_gene: TRBV15; j_gene: TRBJ1-3; d_gene: .
CDR3nt: TGTGCCTGGAGTATCAGCGCCGGGGAGCTGTTTTTT; CDR3aa: CAWSISAGELFF; abundance: .; v_gene: TRBV30; j_gene: TRBJ2-2; d_gene: .
CDR3nt: TGTGCCAGCAGTTTATATAGGACAGGGGGAGGGTATAGCTCACCCCTCCACTTT; CDR3aa: CASSLYRTGGGYSSPLHF; abundance: .; v_gene: TRBV27; j_gene: TRBJ1-6; d_gene: TRBD1
CDR3nt: TGTGCCAGCCAAGGGACAGGGGATGGAGAAAAACTGTTTTTT; CDR3aa: CASQGTGDGEKLFF; abundance: .; v_gene: TRBV6-6; j_gene: TRBJ1-4; d_gene: TRBD1
CDR3nt: TGTGCCAGCAGCTTAGGATCGAGCTCCTACAATGAGCAGTTCTTC; CDR3aa: CASSLGSSSYNEQFF; abundance: .; v_gene: TRBV7-3; j_gene: TRBJ2-1; d_gene: .
CDR3nt: TGCGCCAGCAGCCATCAAACTAGCGGGAGTTCCGGGGAGCTGTTTTTT; CDR3aa: CASSHQTSGSSGELFF; abundance: few; v_gene: TRBV4-3; j_gene: TRBJ2-2; d_gene: TRBD2
CDR3nt: TGTGCCAGCAGCTTAGGGAGAGAGACCCAGTACTTC; CDR3aa: CASSLGRETQYF; abundance: .; v_gene: TRBV7-8; j_gene: TRBJ2-5; d_gene: .
CDR3nt: TGTGCCAGCAGTCCCCCGACGAGCTCCTACAATGAGCAGTTCTTC; CDR3aa: CASSPPTSSYNEQFF; abundance: .; v_gene: TRBV28; j_gene: TRBJ2-1; d_gene: .
CDR3nt: TGTGCCAGCAGCTTAGGGCTTTCATACAATGAGCAGTTCTTC; CDR3aa: CASSLGLSYNEQFF; abundance: .; v_gene: TRBV7-2; j_gene: TRBJ2-1; d_gene: .
CDR3nt: TGTGCCAGCAGCTTTGGACAGGGGGCGGATTTGTTCCGTGGCTACACCTTC; CDR3aa: CASSFGQGADLFRGYTF; abundance: .; v_gene: TRBV5-6; j_gene: TRBJ1-2; d_gene: TRBD1
CDR3nt: TGTGCCAGTAGTATCGGGGGACCTGAAGCTTTCTTT; CDR3aa: CASSIGGPEAFF; abundance: .; v_gene: TRBV19; j_gene: TRBJ1-1; d_gene: .
CDR3nt: TGCGCCAGCAGCTTGGGACTAGCCTCCTACAATGAGCAGTTCTTC; CDR3aa: CASSLGLASYNEQFF; abundance: .; v_gene: TRBV5-1; j_gene: TRBJ2-1; d_gene: TRBD2
CDR3nt: TGTGCCAGCAGCCGCCGGACGGACATGGAGCAGTTCTTC; CDR3aa: CASSRRTDMEQFF; abundance: .; v_gene: TRBV11-3; j_gene: TRBJ2-1; d_gene: .
CDR3nt: TGTGCCAGCAGTGAAGAAGAAACCGGGACGTGGAATGAAAAACTGTTTTTT; CDR3aa: CASSEEETGTWNEKLFF; abundance: .; v_gene: TRBV2; j_gene: TRBJ1-4; d_gene: .
CDR3nt: TGTGCCAGCAGTCGCACAGGGGGCTCTGGAAACACCATATATTTT; CDR3aa: CASSRTGGSGNTIYF; abundance: .; v_gene: TRBV6-5; j_gene: TRBJ1-3; d_gene: TRBD1
CDR3nt: TGCGCCAGCAGTGAGTGGGCTGGGGCCAACGTCCTGACTTTC; CDR3aa: CASSEWAGANVLTF; abundance: .; v_gene: TRBV10-2; j_gene: TRBJ2-6; d_gene: .
CDR3nt: TGTGCCAGCTCACCATGGCAGGAGGGCTACAATGAGCAGTTCTTC; CDR3aa: CASSPWQEGYNEQFF; abundance: once; v_gene: TRBV18; j_gene: TRBJ2-1; d_gene: .
CDR3nt: TGTGCCAGCAGTGAGTGGGGGTACGAGCAGTACTTC; CDR3aa: CASSEWGYEQYF; abundance: .; v_gene: TRBV6-1; j_gene: TRBJ2-7; d_gene: .
CDR3nt: TGCGCCAGCAGCTTGGGACTGTTTCTTTCCACAGATACGCAGTATTTT; CDR3aa: CASSLGLFLSTDTQYF; abundance: once; v_gene: TRBV5-1; j_gene: TRBJ2-3; d_gene: .
CDR3nt: TGTGCCAGCAGTCAAGACCTCTTTGAAAAACTGTTTTTT; CDR3aa: CASSQDLFEKLFF; abundance: .; v_gene: TRBV25-1; j_gene: TRBJ1-4; d_gene: .
CDR3nt: TGTGCCAGCAGTAAACTGGGCGGTGGCTACACCTTC; CDR3aa: CASSKLGGGYTF; abundance: .; v_gene: TRBV6-6; j_gene: TRBJ1-2; d_gene: .
CDR3nt: TGTGCCAGCAGTGGGGCGGGACAGGGTGGCGAGCAGTACTTC; CDR3aa: CASSGAGQGGEQYF; abundance: .; v_gene: TRBV2; j_gene: TRBJ2-7; d_gene: TRBD1
CDR3nt: TGTGCCAGCAGTCCCTTTAACGGTATCGGCTATGGCTACACCTTC; CDR3aa: CASSPFNGIGYGYTF; abundance: few; v_gene: TRBV28; j_gene: TRBJ1-2; d_gene: .